This entry is about one T cell receptor beta chain. These data come from a study of cytomegalovirus exposure and HLA in healthy donors. Looked up from germline, CDR1 is MNHNY and CDR2 is SVGAGI (reference sequence). V lost 6 bases to trimming and J lost 3 bases; unmatched junction nucleotides: 2. CDR3 length: 13 amino acids. The PCR contained 60 Vbeta and 13 Jbeta primers. TCRdb keeps only in-frame clones here, not all; method: immunoSEQ multiplex PCR. The sample yields approximately 110,000 clones, 77% seen once. This sequence joins TRBV6-6 and TRBJ1-5; 7 nucleotides line up with TRBD1. The sequenced material came from PBMCs. This TCR derives from a middle-aged woman in good health and CMV-seropositive. The CDR3 DNA reads as TGTGCCAGCAGGGGACAGCACAATCAGCCCCAGCATTTT. It encodes CASRGQHNQPQHF.